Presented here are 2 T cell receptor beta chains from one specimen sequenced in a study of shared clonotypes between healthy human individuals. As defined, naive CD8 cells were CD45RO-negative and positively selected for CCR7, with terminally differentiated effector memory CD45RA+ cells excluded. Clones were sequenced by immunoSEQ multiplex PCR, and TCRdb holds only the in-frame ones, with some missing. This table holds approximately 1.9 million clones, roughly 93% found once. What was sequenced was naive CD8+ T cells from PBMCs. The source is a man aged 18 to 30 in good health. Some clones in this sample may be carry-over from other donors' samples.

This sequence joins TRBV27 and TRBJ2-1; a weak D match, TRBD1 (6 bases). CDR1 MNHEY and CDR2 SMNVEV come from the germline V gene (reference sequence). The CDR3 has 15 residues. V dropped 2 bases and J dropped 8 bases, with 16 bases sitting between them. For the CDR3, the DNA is TGTGCCAGCAGTTTAGTGACAGGTGGTCGCGATGAGCAGTTCTTC. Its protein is CASSLVTGGRDEQFF.

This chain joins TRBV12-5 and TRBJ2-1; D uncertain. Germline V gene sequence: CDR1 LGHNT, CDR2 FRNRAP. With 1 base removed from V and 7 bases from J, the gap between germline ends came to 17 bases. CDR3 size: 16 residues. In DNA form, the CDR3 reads TGTGCTAGTGGTTTGGCTCCCCCTTCCCCTGTAAATGAGCAGTTCTTC. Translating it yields CASGLAPPSPVNEQFF.